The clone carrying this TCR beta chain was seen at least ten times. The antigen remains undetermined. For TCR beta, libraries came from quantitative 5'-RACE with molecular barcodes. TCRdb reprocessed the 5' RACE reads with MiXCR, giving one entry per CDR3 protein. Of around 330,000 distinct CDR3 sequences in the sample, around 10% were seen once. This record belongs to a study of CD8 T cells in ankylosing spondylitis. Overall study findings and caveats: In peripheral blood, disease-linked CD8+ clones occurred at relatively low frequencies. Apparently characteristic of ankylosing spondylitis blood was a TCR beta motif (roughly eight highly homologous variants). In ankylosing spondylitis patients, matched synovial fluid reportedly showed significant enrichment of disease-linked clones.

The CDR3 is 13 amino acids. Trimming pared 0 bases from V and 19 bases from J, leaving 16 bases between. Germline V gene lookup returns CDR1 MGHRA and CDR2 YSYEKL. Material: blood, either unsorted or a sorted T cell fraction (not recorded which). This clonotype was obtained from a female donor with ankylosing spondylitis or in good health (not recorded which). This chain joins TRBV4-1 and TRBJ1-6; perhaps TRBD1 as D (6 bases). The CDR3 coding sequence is TGCGCCAGCAGCCAAGATCTCGTGGGGGGGCGGCACTTT. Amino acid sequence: CASSQDLVGGRHF.